This T cell receptor beta chain is drawn from a study of T cells in Graves' hyperthyroidism and ophthalmopathy. This clonotype was counted at least ten times. V was cut by 7 bases and J by 6 bases, with 10 bases left in between. The CDR3 consists of 13 residues. Germline values: CDR1 MNHNS, CDR2 SASEGT. RNA transcripts provided the source from which TCR beta CDR3 regions were amplified. TCR CDR3 underwent first-round RT-PCR with the HTBI primer set. MiXCR, applied by TCRdb to the multiplex PCR reads, yields one record per CDR3 protein. The table lists under 350,000 distinct CDR3 sequences, around 15% of them singletons, with approximately 35% in the top ten.

The TCR sequence derives from a woman aged 40 to 49 with Graves' ophthalmopathy. V is TRBV6-1 and J is TRBJ1-6; D gene unclear. The sequencing input was blood. Here the CDR3 DNA reads TGTGCCAGCAACAAAGACCTTAATTCACCCCTCCACTTT. Residues: CASNKDLNSPLHF.